The rows below give T cell receptor beta chains drawn from one sample of a study of molecular identifiers for immune sequencing clone quantification. TCRdb re-derived calls from the PCR reads in MiXCR, one entry per CDR3 protein. The sample has fewer than 75,000 distinct CDR3 sequences, around 17% seen once. Sequences were obtained from naive CD8+ T cells from blood, with Jurkat cell RNA spiked in. The receptors were gathered from a human donor in good health. Some libraries in this study had Jurkat cell RNA spiked in. Both conserved end residues are part of each CDR3. Each record gives: D gene, J gene, clone size, V gene, CDR3 protein, CDR3 DNA. A D gene is named only where the DNA matches it firmly. Only some rows state a clone size, as once, few, many or a class for expanded clones.

NA | TRBJ1-6 | NA | TRBV7-8 | CASYQFMVWDNSPLHF | TGTGCCAGCTACCAATTCATGGTCTGGGATAATTCACCCCTCCACTTT
TRBD1 | TRBJ1-2 | many | TRBV14 | CASSEGGASYYTF | TGTGCCAGCAGCGAAGGGGGCGCGAGTTACTACACCTTC
TRBD2 | TRBJ2-2 | NA | TRBV12-5 | CASGLVPGGAGELFF | TGTGCTAGTGGTTTGGTACCGGGAGGGGCCGGGGAGCTGTTTTTT
TRBD2 | TRBJ2-1 | NA | TRBV10-1 | CANMGGEIGEQFF | TGCGCCAACATGGGGGGGGAGATAGGTGAGCAGTTCTTC
NA | TRBJ1-1 | many | TRBV24-1 | CATSGYGTEAFF | TGTGCCACCAGCGGATACGGAACTGAAGCTTTCTTT
NA | TRBJ1-1 | many | TRBV5-1 | CASSLSLMNTEAFF | TGCGCCAGCAGCTTGTCACTCATGAACACTGAAGCTTTCTTT
NA | TRBJ2-7 | many | TRBV4-1 | CASSPTGFPYEQYF | TGCGCCAGCAGCCCTACAGGGTTTCCCTACGAGCAGTACTTC
TRBD2 | TRBJ2-7 | NA | TRBV4-2 | CASSQEQGLAAYEQYF | TGTGCCAGCAGCCAAGAGCAGGGTCTAGCGGCGTACGAGCAGTACTTC
NA | TRBJ2-4 | many | TRBV7-2 | CASSLAPYGLAKNIQYF | TGTGCCAGCAGCTTAGCACCGTATGGTCTAGCCAAAAACATTCAGTACTTC
NA | TRBJ2-7 | many | TRBV6-6 | CASRGDKYEQYF | TGTGCCAGCAGGGGGGACAAGTACGAGCAGTACTTC
TRBD1 | TRBJ1-6 | NA | TRBV11-2 | CASSFGTGGSPLHF | TGTGCCAGCAGCTTCGGGACAGGGGGTTCACCCCTCCACTTT
NA | TRBJ1-6 | many | TRBV7-2 | CASSLTRLDLNSPLHF | TGTGCCAGCAGCTTAACAAGGCTCGACCTAAATTCACCCCTCCACTTT
TRBD2 | TRBJ2-3 | many | TRBV29-1 | CSVARASGSTDTQYF | TGCAGCGTTGCCAGGGCTAGCGGGAGCACAGATACGCAGTATTTT
TRBD1 | TRBJ1-5 | few | TRBV5-5 | CASTHGTGVGQPQHF | TGTGCCAGCACACACGGGACAGGGGTCGGTCAGCCCCAGCATTTT
NA | TRBJ2-1 | many | TRBV29-1 | CSVEGPAEVYNEQFF | TGCAGCGTTGAAGGCCCAGCGGAAGTATACAATGAGCAGTTCTTC
TRBD2 | TRBJ2-1 | NA | TRBV19 | CASSPGTSGINEQFF | TGTGCCAGTAGTCCTGGGACTAGCGGAATCAATGAGCAGTTCTTC
NA | TRBJ2-7 | many | TRBV29-1 | CSVVSGLYEQYF | TGCAGCGTTGTTTCGGGATTATACGAGCAGTACTTC
NA | TRBJ2-3 | many | TRBV5-5 | CASSLELPTDTQYF | TGTGCCAGCAGCTTGGAGCTTCCCACAGATACGCAGTATTTT
NA | TRBJ2-3 | few | TRBV19 | CAPKSDTQYF | TGTGCCCCTAAGTCAGATACGCAGTATTTT
NA | TRBJ2-7 | many | TRBV20-1 | CSARAPPRDHSSYEQYF | TGCAGTGCTAGAGCCCCCCCCAGGGACCACAGCTCCTACGAGCAGTACTTC
NA | TRBJ2-2 | many | TRBV11-3 | CASKGSSGELFF | TGTGCCAGCAAGGGGTCGTCCGGGGAGCTGTTTTTT
TRBD2 | TRBJ2-4 | many | TRBV7-9 | CASNEPGLTENIQYF | TGTGCCAGCAACGAACCGGGACTAACGGAAAACATTCAGTACTTC
NA | TRBJ1-1 | NA | TRBV24-1 | CATPGGMNTEAFF | TGTGCCACCCCTGGGGGGATGAACACTGAAGCTTTCTTT
NA | TRBJ1-1 | many | TRBV4-1 | CASSQVQVWTEAFF | TGCGCCAGCAGCCAAGTACAGGTTTGGACTGAAGCTTTCTTT
NA | TRBJ2-7 | few | TRBV5-6 | CASGPGSNPEQYF | TGTGCCAGCGGACCGGGCAGCAATCCCGAGCAGTACTTC
NA | TRBJ2-3 | many | TRBV11-2 | CASSFAGSTDTQYF | TGTGCCAGCAGCTTCGCAGGGAGCACAGATACGCAGTATTTT
TRBD2 | TRBJ2-1 | many | TRBV11-3 | CASSRLAEPYNEQFF | TGTGCCAGCAGCCGACTAGCGGAGCCGTACAATGAGCAGTTCTTC
TRBD1 | TRBJ2-5 | few | TRBV28 | CASSLSLGQGNQETQYF | TGTGCCAGCAGTTTATCCTTGGGACAGGGGAACCAAGAGACCCAGTACTTC
NA | TRBJ2-3 | NA | TRBV20-1 | CSASYSWADTQYF | TGCAGTGCTAGCTACAGTTGGGCAGATACGCAGTATTTT
TRBD2 | TRBJ2-3 | NA | TRBV3-1 | CASSPRTSGGADTRYF | TGTGCCAGCAGCCCTCGGACTAGCGGGGGAGCAGATACGCGGTATTTT
NA | TRBJ2-3 | many | TRBV11-2 | CASRTRKGKSDTQYF | TGTGCCAGCAGAACCCGGAAGGGTAAATCAGATACGCAGTATTTT
NA | TRBJ2-1 | many | TRBV11-3 | CASSPRTVGHNEQFF | TGTGCCAGCAGCCCCCGTACGGTGGGACACAATGAGCAGTTCTTC
NA | TRBJ2-7 | many | TRBV4-1 | CASSQAPGTYEQYF | TGCGCCAGCAGCCAAGCTCCGGGCACCTACGAGCAGTACTTC
TRBD2 | TRBJ2-2 | NA | TRBV10-3 | CAISELVSGIGDTGELFF | TGTGCCATCAGTGAGCTTGTTAGCGGGATAGGGGACACCGGGGAGCTGTTTTTT
NA | TRBJ2-7 | NA | TRBV12-3/TRBV12-4 | CASRGVDYEQYF | TGTGCCAGCAGGGGAGTTGACTACGAGCAGTACTTC
TRBD2 | TRBJ2-7 | many | TRBV4-1 | CASSQQNLAGTAYEQYF | TGCGCCAGCAGCCAACAAAATCTAGCGGGCACCGCCTACGAGCAGTACTTC
NA | TRBJ2-1 | many | TRBV24-1 | CATSKWPYNEQFF | TGTGCCACCAGTAAATGGCCCTACAATGAGCAGTTCTTC
NA | TRBJ1-5 | many | TRBV6-5 | CASGFNQPQHF | TGTGCCAGCGGTTTCAATCAGCCCCAGCATTTT
NA | TRBJ1-5 | NA | TRBV24-1 | CATSELGSNQPQHF | TGTGCCACCAGTGAATTAGGGAGCAATCAGCCCCAGCATTTT
TRBD2 | TRBJ2-4 | many | TRBV6-6 | CASLAGLAKNIQYF | TGTGCCAGCCTAGCGGGGCTAGCCAAAAACATTCAGTACTTC
TRBD2 | TRBJ2-1 | few | TRBV28 | CASSPTSGSDEQFF | TGTGCCAGCAGTCCAACTAGCGGGAGCGATGAGCAGTTCTTC
TRBD2 | TRBJ2-1 | many | TRBV5-1 | CASSLASGPLKSYNEQFF | TGCGCCAGCAGCTTGGCTAGCGGTCCACTAAAGTCCTACAATGAGCAGTTCTTC
NA | TRBJ1-1 | many | TRBV29-1 | CSVEKVRPEAFF | TGCAGCGTTGAAAAGGTACGGCCTGAAGCTTTCTTT
NA | TRBJ2-1 | many | TRBV24-1 | CATSDPLRDEQFF | TGTGCCACCAGTGACCCTCTCCGGGATGAGCAGTTCTTC
TRBD2 | TRBJ2-1 | NA | TRBV6-2/TRBV6-3 | CASGYQGLAGASYNEQFF | TGTGCCAGCGGTTACCAGGGACTAGCGGGAGCGTCCTACAATGAGCAGTTCTTC
NA | TRBJ1-1 | many | TRBV28 | CASRPWGGENTEAFF | TGTGCCAGCAGACCCTGGGGAGGGGAGAACACTGAAGCTTTCTTT
NA | TRBJ2-3 | many | TRBV24-1 | CATSSGLRRVTDTQYF | TGTGCCACCAGCTCGGGACTCCGCCGGGTCACAGATACGCAGTATTTT
NA | TRBJ2-3 | NA | TRBV2 | CASSERQVFDTQYF | TGTGCCAGCAGTGAACGTCAGGTTTTCGATACGCAGTATTTT
TRBD2 | TRBJ2-1 | many | TRBV6-2/TRBV6-3 | CASSPLIVLAGGPSYNEQFF | TGTGCCAGCAGCCCGCTGATCGTTCTAGCGGGAGGCCCCTCCTACAATGAGCAGTTCTTC
TRBD2 | TRBJ2-3 | many | TRBV5-4 | CASSQYFVASGRGTDTQYF | TGTGCCAGCAGCCAATATTTCGTGGCTAGCGGGAGAGGAACAGATACGCAGTATTTT
NA | TRBJ2-7 | NA | TRBV10-2 | CASSEISYEQYF | TGCGCCAGCAGTGAGATCTCCTACGAGCAGTACTTC